The 12 T cell receptor beta chains below were found in one sample sequenced in a study of siplizumab effects on memory and regulatory T cells (dated by TCRdb to 2018 to 2020). Library preparation used the immunoSEQ multiplex PCR assay. Entries here come from immuneACCESS through TCRdb and include only in-frame sequences with V and J called. Some clones fail to appear in such tables; in the studies checked, an unresolved V gene covers under half of the shortfall, and the cause of the remainder is unknown. This sample comprises around 68,000 clones, 80% to 90% of them detected only once. Under 2% of the sample belongs to the ten largest clones. Sequenced input: Tregs sorted from blood. The source of these receptors is a human donor in good health.

The gene calls are TRBV6-5 and TRBJ2-1; D possibly matches TRBD1 or TRBD2 (5 bases each). This CDR3 comprises 13 residues. CDR1 and CDR2 (germline): MNHEY, SVGAGI. The V and J ends lost 5 bases and 5 bases respectively, with 10 bases between them. In DNA, the CDR3 is TGTGCCAGCAGTAACCGGGACGACAATGAGCAGTTCTTC. Protein sequence: CASSNRDDNEQFF.

This clone was recorded only once. The chain combines TRBV28 with TRBJ2-1; no reliable D call. The CDR3 contains 13 residues. The V gene lost 7 bases and the J gene lost 7 bases, with 14 bases spanning the gap. Germline assignment: CDR1 MDHEN and CDR2 SYDVKM. In DNA form, the CDR3 reads TGTGCCAGCAACATTGCACCCATAAATGAGCAGTTCTTC. It specifies CASNIAPINEQFF.

J is TRBJ1-2 and V is TRBV6-1; D uncertain. V lost 2 bases and J lost 6, with 13 bases in between. Germline V gives CDR1 MNHNS, CDR2 SASEGT. The CDR3 consists of 14 residues. This CDR3 is CASSENGGADGYTF. CDR3 nucleotides: TGTGCCAGCAGTGAAAATGGTGGAGCGGATGGCTACACCTTC.

This clone was seen once. The gene calls are TRBV19 and TRBJ2-4, with a tentative D call TRBD1 (6 bases). V lost 5 bases and J 6 bases, leaving 11 bases between the germline ends. The V gene's germline CDR1 is LNHDA and CDR2 SQIVND (reference sequence). The CDR3 contains 13 residues. The CDR3, as DNA: TGTGCCAGTAGTTCAGGGGTAGGAAACATTCAGTACTTC. Encoded protein: CASSSGVGNIQYF.

The genes are TRBV5-1 and TRBJ2-3; 11 bases are a match to TRBD2. V was pared by 0 bases and J by 5 bases, with 5 bases of the junction left unmatched. The germline CDR1 and CDR2 sequences are SGHRS and YFSETQ. This CDR3 is built from 16 residues. The CDR3 region is CASSLVSGRALDTQYF. The CDR3 coding sequence is TGCGCCAGCAGCTTGGTTAGCGGGAGGGCCTTAGATACGCAGTATTTT.

This clone was seen a few times. The chain uses TRBV6-1 and TRBJ1-5; 7 bases fit TRBD1. With V trimmed by 6 bases and J by 7 bases, 9 bases remained unmatched. Germline V gives CDR1 MNHNS, CDR2 SASEGT. The CDR3 sequence is 14 residues long. CDR3 sequence: CASRRDRVGQPQHF. Here the CDR3 DNA reads TGTGCCAGCAGACGCGACAGGGTCGGGCAGCCCCAGCATTTT.

The chain has TRBV20-1 and TRBJ1-4; D remains unclear. Germline values: CDR1 DFQATT, CDR2 SNEGSKA (reference sequence). This CDR3 spans 11 amino acids. V dropped 3 bases and J dropped 14 bases, with 13 bases sitting between them. CDR3 protein: CSARGNELLFF. CDR3 nucleotide sequence: TGCAGTGCTAGGGGCAACGAGTTGCTGTTTTTT.

The CDR3 nucleotides read TGTGCCAGCTCAGCCCTAGCGACGTTATACAATGAGCAGTTCTTC. This encodes CASSALATLYNEQFF. The V and J genes are TRBV18 and TRBJ2-1; TRBD2 is a possible D gene (6 bases). Trimming shortened V by 5 bases and J by 4 bases, and 15 bases separated the two germline ends. The V gene's germline CDR1 is KGHSH and CDR2 LQKENI. The CDR3 extends over 15 amino acids.

This clone showed up just a few times. The J gene is TRBJ2-7, the V gene TRBV7-8, with TRBD2 matching over 7 bases. The CDR3 covers 14 residues. Looked up from germline, CDR1 is SGHVS and CDR2 is FQNEAQ. The J segment lost 6 bases and the V segment lost 5 bases, leaving 10 bases of the junction unmatched. The CDR3 DNA reads as TGTGCCAGCAGCGCATTGATGGTAGCGGGCGAGCAGTACTTC. It translates to CASSALMVAGEQYF.

V and J are TRBV30 and TRBJ2-2; 9 bases line up with TRBD2. J was trimmed by 5 bases and V by 3 bases; bases with no gene match: 13. The length of the CDR3 is 17 residues. Germline V gene lookup returns CDR1 GTSNPN and CDR2 SVGIG (reference sequence). The CDR3 DNA is TGTGCCTGGAGCCATTATGGGAGTCTAGCGGGGACCGGGGAGCTGTTTTTT. Its protein product is CAWSHYGSLAGTGELFF.

The chain combines TRBV2 with TRBJ1-4; 11 bases align to TRBD1. CDR1 is SNHLY and CDR2 is FYNNEI in the germline V gene. The CDR3 extends over 15 amino acids. Losses at the gene ends were 2 bases for V and 6 bases for J; bases not matched to a gene: 2. The CDR3 reads CASSERTGGDEKLFF. As DNA, the CDR3 is TGTGCCAGCAGTGAAAGGACAGGGGGCGATGAAAAACTGTTTTTT.

This clone showed up just a few times. The J gene is TRBJ1-1, the V gene TRBV30; 8 bases match TRBD1. The CDR3 sequence is 12 residues long. Looked up from germline, CDR1 is GTSNPN and CDR2 is SVGIG (reference sequence). J lost 3 bases, V lost 7 bases, and 4 bases had no gene match. This CDR3 is CASTGVDTEAFF. In nucleotides, the CDR3 is TGTGCCTCGACAGGGGTCGACACTGAAGCTTTCTTT.